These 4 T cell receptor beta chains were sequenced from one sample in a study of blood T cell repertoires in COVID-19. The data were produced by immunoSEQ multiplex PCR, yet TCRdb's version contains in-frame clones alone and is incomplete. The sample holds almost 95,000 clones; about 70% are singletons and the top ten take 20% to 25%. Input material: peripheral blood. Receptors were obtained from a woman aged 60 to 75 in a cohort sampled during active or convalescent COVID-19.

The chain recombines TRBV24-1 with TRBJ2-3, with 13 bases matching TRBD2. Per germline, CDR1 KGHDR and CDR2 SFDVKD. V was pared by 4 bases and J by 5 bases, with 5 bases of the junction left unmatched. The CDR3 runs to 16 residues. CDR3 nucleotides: TGTGCCACCAGTGACCCGGGACTAGCGGGGTTAGATACGCAGTATTTT. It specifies CATSDPGLAGLDTQYF.

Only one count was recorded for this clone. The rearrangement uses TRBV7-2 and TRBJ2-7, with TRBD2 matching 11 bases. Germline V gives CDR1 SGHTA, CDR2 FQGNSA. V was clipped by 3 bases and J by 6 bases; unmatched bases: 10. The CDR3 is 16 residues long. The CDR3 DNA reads TGTGCCAGCAGCTTTACGCTAGCGGGGGGATCGGGCGAGCAGTACTTC. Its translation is CASSFTLAGGSGEQYF.

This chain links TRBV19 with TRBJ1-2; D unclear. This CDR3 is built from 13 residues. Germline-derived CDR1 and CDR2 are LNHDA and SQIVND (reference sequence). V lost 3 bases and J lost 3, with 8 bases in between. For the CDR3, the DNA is TGTGCCAGTAGTATGAAGCTTTACTATGGCTACACCTTC. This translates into CASSMKLYYGYTF.

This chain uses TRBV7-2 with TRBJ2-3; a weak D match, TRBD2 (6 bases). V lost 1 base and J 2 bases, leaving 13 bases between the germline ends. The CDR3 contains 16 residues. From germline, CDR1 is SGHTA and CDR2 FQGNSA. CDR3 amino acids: CASSLDVGGVTDTQYF. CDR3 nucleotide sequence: TGTGCCAGCAGCTTAGATGTCGGCGGGGTCACAGATACGCAGTATTTT.